This TCR beta chain was recorded in a study of identical twins. cDNA molecules carried unique molecular identifiers, and template switching added a universal primer site. MiXCR, run by TCRdb on the 5' RACE reads, gives a single entry per CDR3 protein. The repertoire includes some 500,000 distinct CDR3 sequences, roughly a fifth of them detected once, and 0.91% sits in the top ten. Germline V gene lookup returns CDR1 ENHRY and CDR2 SYGVKD. This CDR3 has 16 residues. Trimming took 5 bases from V and 4 from J; bases not matched to a gene: 5. This clonotype was counted a few times. These same records also appear under a second study, on T cells expressing NK-cell markers. As that study records: Leadership of the CD3+CD56-NKG2C+ fraction also belonged to these clonotypes in several donors.

The chain couples TRBV10-3 to TRBJ2-3; 14 nucleotides align to TRBD2. The TCR originated in a woman aged 18-29 years in good health. Sequencing used CD4+ T cells sorted from blood. The CDR3 reads CAISPGTSGSSDTQYF. The CDR3 DNA sequence: TGTGCCATCAGTCCCGGGACTAGCGGGAGTTCAGATACGCAGTATTTT.